This T cell receptor beta chain was sequenced during a study of control samples from healthy donors and cancer patients. The CDR3 length is 14 residues. Germline V gene data show CDR1 as SNHLY and CDR2 as FYNNEI. With V trimmed by 4 bases and J by 6 bases, 5 bases remained unmatched. Here immunoSEQ multiplex PCR was the method, and the copy in TCRdb shows in-frame clones only, minus some. Of approximately 150,000 clones in the sample, around 94% were seen once. The chain combines TRBV2 with TRBJ2-7, with TRBD2 matching over 11 bases. The sample comprised PBMCs. This receptor was obtained from a man aged 55 to 69 with colorectal cancer. The CDR3 spells CASSASGGFSEQYF. The DNA for the CDR3 is TGTGCCAGCAGTGCTAGCGGGGGGTTCAGCGAGCAGTACTTC.